These T cell receptor beta chains were read from a single sample in a study of Graves' ophthalmopathy and Graves' hyperthyroidism. TCRdb re-analysed the multiplex PCR reads in MiXCR, keeping a single row per CDR3 protein. The sample records around 660,000 distinct CDR3 sequences, roughly 41% being singletons. Sequencing was performed on peripheral blood. These receptors all stem from an adult man with Graves' ophthalmopathy. Each CDR3 is given with its conserved first and last residue. Each record gives: J gene, clone size, D gene, V gene, CDR3 DNA, CDR3 protein. D genes are given only for firm matches. A clone size is listed for some rows: how often the clone was seen (once, few, many), or a class if it is expanded.

TRBJ1-3 | many | - | TRBV2 | TGTGCCAGCAGCGAGGAACGAAACACCATATATTTT | CASSEERNTIYF
TRBJ2-6 | once | TRBD1 | TRBV25-1 | TGTGCCAGCGGACAGGGGGGGGGCAACGTCCTGACTTTC | CASGQGGGNVLTF
TRBJ2-7 | - | TRBD2 | TRBV12-3/TRBV12-4 | TGTGCCAGCAGTATAAGCGGGAGGAGTCGGGACGAGCAGTACTTC | CASSISGRSRDEQYF
TRBJ2-5 | - | TRBD2 | TRBV11-2 | TGTGCCAGCACAAAGTTAGCGGGAAAAGAGACCCAGTACTTC | CASTKLAGKETQYF
TRBJ1-1 | many | - | TRBV13 | TGTGCCAGCAGCTTAGGACAGGGTAGAGGAAGAGCTTTCTTT | CASSLGQGRGRAFF
TRBJ2-5 | - | TRBD2 | TRBV10-3 | TGTGCCAGCAGTTTATTCGGACTAGGCCAAGAGACCCAGTACTTC | CASSLFGLGQETQYF
TRBJ1-2 | many | TRBD1 | TRBV9 | TGTGCCAGCAGCAAGGACAGGGGTGGAGGCTACACCTTC | CASSKDRGGGYTF
TRBJ1-1 | many | - | TRBV7-3 | TGTGCCAGCAGCTCCCGCGAGAACACTGAAGCTTTCTTT | CASSSRENTEAFF
TRBJ1-1 | many | TRBD1 | TRBV20-1 | TGCAGTGCTTCCGGGACAGAGGGTACTGAAGCTTTCTTT | CSASGTEGTEAFF
TRBJ1-1 | - | - | TRBV4-1 | TGCGCCAGCAGCCAAGATGGGAGGGGGGGCACTGAAGCTTTCTTT | CASSQDGRGGTEAFF
TRBJ2-5 | once | TRBD2 | TRBV2 | TGTGCCAGCAGTGAACTAGCGGGAGTTCCGAAGACCCAGTACTTC | CASSELAGVPKTQYF
TRBJ2-3 | few | - | TRBV2 | TGTGCCAGCAGGGATACGCAGTATTTT | CASRDTQYF
TRBJ2-7 | - | TRBD2 | TRBV7-6 | TGTGCCAGCAGCTTCGGGACAGCGGGGGGAAACTACGAGCAGTACTTC | CASSFGTAGGNYEQYF
TRBJ1-5 | - | - | TRBV25-1 | TGTGCCAGCAGTGAACCCAGCCCGGTCGATAGCAATCAGCCCCAGCATTTT | CASSEPSPVDSNQPQHF
TRBJ2-2 | many | - | TRBV10-3 | TGTGCCATCTCAGTTCGAGACAGCTACACCGGGGAGCTGTTTTTT | CAISVRDSYTGELFF
TRBJ2-2 | - | - | TRBV9 | TGTGCCAGCATACGTGGGGCGAACACCGGGGAGCTGTTTTTT | CASIRGANTGELFF
TRBJ2-5 | - | - | TRBV10-3 | TGTGCCATCAGAGGGCAATGGGGAGAGACCCAGTACTTC | CAIRGQWGETQYF
TRBJ1-2 | few | - | TRBV4-2 | TGTGCCAGCAGCCAAGATCTTAACCCGGGGCAGCTCGGCTACACCTTC | CASSQDLNPGQLGYTF
TRBJ1-6 | many | - | TRBV9 | TGTGCCAGCAGCGTAGCTACAGGAAGATCCTCACCCCTCCACTTT | CASSVATGRSSPLHF
TRBJ2-7 | - | - | TRBV10-3 | TGTGCCATCAGTGAGTCAGGACACGAGCAGTACTTC | CAISESGHEQYF
TRBJ1-6 | - | TRBD1 | TRBV9 | TGTGCTAGGGTGACAGGGTCGGCTTCACCCCTCCACTTT | CARVTGSASPLHF
TRBJ1-4 | - | TRBD1 | TRBV25-1 | TGTGCCAGCAGCGGGCCCCGTACCGAGCTCGGGGGGACAGGGACGGTTCATGAAAAACTGTTTTTT | CASSGPRTELGGTGTVHEKLFF
TRBJ2-5 | - | TRBD1 | TRBV27 | TGTGCCAGCAGTTTATCGGACAGGGGGGCCCAAGAGACCCAGTACTTC | CASSLSDRGAQETQYF
TRBJ1-1 | - | TRBD1 | TRBV11-1 | TGTGCCAGCAGCCGTTCAGGGGGGGGTTACGCTGAAGCTTTCTTT | CASSRSGGGYAEAFF
TRBJ1-1 | - | TRBD1 | TRBV7-9 | TGTGCCAGAGGAGGGGGCAACACTGAAGCTTTCTTT | CARGGGNTEAFF
TRBJ2-7 | - | TRBD2 | TRBV2 | TGTGCCAGCTCACCGGATTCAGCGGGGGCAACCTACGAGCAGTACTTC | CASSPDSAGATYEQYF
TRBJ1-2 | many | - | TRBV15 | TGTGCCACCAGCAGAGATGCAGCTCAGGATGGCTACACCTTC | CATSRDAAQDGYTF
TRBJ1-1 | - | - | TRBV7-9 | TGTGCCAGCAGGGCGAGGTTGGGAGCCACTGAAGCTTTCTTT | CASRARLGATEAFF
TRBJ2-5 | - | TRBD2 | TRBV12-3/TRBV12-4 | TGTGCCAGCAGCCATGAGGGACTAGCGGGGGGCCTCCTGGAGACCCAGTACTTC | CASSHEGLAGGLLETQYF
TRBJ2-1 | - | - | TRBV2 | TGTGCCAGCAGTGATTTTACGGGGGATGAGCAGTTCTTC | CASSDFTGDEQFF
TRBJ1-2 | - | TRBD1 | TRBV25-1 | TGTGCCAGCGTGCGACAGGGAGTCAATGGCTACACCTTC | CASVRQGVNGYTF